This T cell receptor (beta chain) was profiled in a study of T cell responses to AZD1222 COVID-19 vaccine. The CDR3 covers 14 residues. Trimming left V 3 bases short and J 1 base short, with 7 bases between. CDR1 is KGHSH and CDR2 is LQKENI in the germline V gene. General observations from the study: It should be noted that donors were predominantly white British and more often female, and clonal diversity was possibly underestimated. Mapped onto spike, vaccine-associated CD4 TCRs spanned it and were dominant at 160-218 and 743-854.

Sequencing used immunoSEQ multiplex PCR; TCRdb keeps in-frame clones, though not all of them. This repertoire shows about 120,000 clones, 85% to 90% found once; its top ten account for 7.7%. Comments on this clone: What it recognizes is unknown.

The sequence was collected from an adult in good health. The chain carries TRBV18 and TRBJ2-1; a weak D match, TRBD1 (6 bases). The sequencing used peripheral blood, collected on day 0 of AZD1222 vaccination. The CDR3 loop is CASSPGTSYNEQFF. As DNA, the CDR3 is TGTGCCAGCTCACCTGGGACATCCTACAATGAGCAGTTCTTC.